This TCR beta chain was obtained from a study of T-cell memory formation after mild COVID-19. Germline CDR1 and CDR2: SGDLS and YYNGEE. The V end lost 0 bases, the J end lost 6 bases, and 14 bases lay between the germline ends. The CDR3 is 15 amino acids. Broader study findings: Confirmation of SARS-CoV-2 specificity was lacking for second-wave clones peaking day 37.

Regarding this clonotype: What it recognizes is unknown.

A single record per CDR3 protein comes from TCRdb applying MiXCR to the 5' RACE reads. The data hold tens of thousands of distinct CDR3 sequences, with roughly 16% observed a single time. The chain recombines TRBV9 with TRBJ2-3; D is perhaps TRBD1 or TRBD2 (6 bases each). The material sequenced was PBMCs or a T cell subset sorted from them (not recorded which). The TCR sequence derives from a man aged 18 to 29 who had mild COVID-19 (a few samples of this study predate the infection). Cell type and time point are not known. CDR3 in amino acids: CASSVGGGLPDTQYF. The CDR3 bases are TGTGCCAGCAGCGTAGGAGGGGGACTCCCCGATACGCAGTATTTT.